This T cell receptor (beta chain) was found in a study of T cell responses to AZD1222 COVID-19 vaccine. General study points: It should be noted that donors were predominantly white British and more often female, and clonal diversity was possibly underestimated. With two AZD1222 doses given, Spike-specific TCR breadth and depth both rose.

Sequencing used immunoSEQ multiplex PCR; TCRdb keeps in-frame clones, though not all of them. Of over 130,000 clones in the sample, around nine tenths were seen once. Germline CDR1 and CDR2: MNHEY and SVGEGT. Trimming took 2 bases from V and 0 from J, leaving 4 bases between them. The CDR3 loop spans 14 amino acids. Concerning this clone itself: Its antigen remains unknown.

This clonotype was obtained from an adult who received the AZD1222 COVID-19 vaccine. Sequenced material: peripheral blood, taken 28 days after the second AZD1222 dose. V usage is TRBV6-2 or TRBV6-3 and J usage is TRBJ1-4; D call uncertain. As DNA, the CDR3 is TGTGCCAGCAGTTACATTGCAACTAATGAAAAACTGTTTTTT. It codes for CASSYIATNEKLFF.